Below are 28 T cell receptor beta chains sequenced from a single sample in a study of T cell repertoires in cytomegalovirus infection. These TCRs' antigens remain unknown. One entry per CDR3 protein, called by TCRdb with MiXCR from the reads. The sample shows some 700,000 distinct CDR3 sequences, roughly 36% of them seen only once. The specimen comprised cultured PBMCs, sampled from culture after CMV antigen stimulation. The source of these receptors is a human donor in good health (CMV status not recorded). Some clones in this sample may be carry-over from other donors' samples.

The J gene is TRBJ2-5, the V gene TRBV20-1, with a possible D match to TRBD2 (6 bases). The CDR3 sequence is 12 residues long. V lost 5 bases and J lost 1, with 8 bases in between. Germline V gives CDR1 DFQATT, CDR2 SNEGSKA (reference sequence). The CDR3 protein is CSASGGQETQYF. The CDR3 nucleotides read TGCAGTGCTTCCGGGGGCCAAGAGACCCAGTACTTC.

This clonotype was detected only a few times. This sequence joins TRBV6-1 and TRBJ2-1, with TRBD1 matching over 7 bases. The J segment lost 6 bases and the V segment lost 5 bases, leaving 7 bases of the junction unmatched. Germline loops: CDR1 MNHNS, CDR2 SASEGT. The CDR3 runs to 14 residues. CDR3 nucleotide sequence: TGTGCCAGCAGTTTCGGACCAGGGGGCAATGAGCAGTTCTTC. This encodes CASSFGPGGNEQFF.

This clonotype occurred a few times. This chain joins TRBV7-2 and TRBJ2-7, with 12 bases fitting TRBD2. The CDR3 is 16 residues long. The ends lost 6 bases at V and 3 bases at J; junction bases unmatched: 9. CDR1 SGHTA and CDR2 FQGNSA come from the germline V gene. The CDR3: CASRRLAGEGDYEQYF. The CDR3 DNA reads TGTGCCAGCAGAAGACTAGCGGGAGAGGGGGACTACGAGCAGTACTTC.

This clonotype came up a few times. The genes are TRBV4-1 and TRBJ2-7, with D maybe TRBD1 (5 bases). V gave up 1 base and J gave up 3 bases, with 13 bases separating them. This CDR3 region has 15 residues. The germline CDR1 and CDR2 sequences are MGHRA and YSYEKL. CDR3 nucleotides: TGCGCCAGCAGCCAAGGTCAGGGTACTCTCTACGAGCAGTACTTC. Amino acids: CASSQGQGTLYEQYF.

This clonotype was found a few times. The CDR3 region is CAISESPLGGAGVANEQFF. The CDR3 region has the DNA TGTGCCATCAGTGAGTCGCCCCTCGGGGGGGCGGGAGTGGCGAATGAGCAGTTCTTC. The V gene is TRBV10-3, the J gene TRBJ2-1; 8 nucleotides align to TRBD2. Per the germline V gene, CDR1 is ENHRY and CDR2 is SYGVKD. Trimming at V came to 0 bases and at J to 7 bases, leaving 17 bases not matched to a gene. The length of the CDR3 is 19 residues.

The sample holds a few counts of this clonotype. V is TRBV7-6 and J is TRBJ2-3; 7 bases match TRBD1. V lost 5 bases, J lost 0 bases, and 5 bases stayed unmatched. Germline V gives CDR1 SGHVS, CDR2 FNYEAQ. CDR3 length: 15 residues. DNA of the CDR3: TGTGCCAGCAGCGAGGGACAGTCTAGCACAGATACGCAGTATTTT. Amino acid sequence: CASSEGQSSTDTQYF.

The V and J genes are TRBV7-9 and TRBJ2-7, with TRBD1 as a possible D gene (6 bases). This CDR3 has 16 residues. In germline, CDR1 is SEHNR, CDR2 FQNEAQ (reference sequence). V was pared by 5 bases and J by 0 bases, with 17 bases between. CDR3 in DNA: TGTGCCAGCAGCCTTTTCCAGGGGCCAAGCTCCTACGAGCAGTACTTC. Amino acid sequence: CASSLFQGPSSYEQYF.

The chain couples TRBV4-1 to TRBJ2-7; D is undetermined. The ends were cut back, 0 bases at V and 2 bases at J, with 17 bases in the middle. The CDR3 sequence is 17 residues long. The germline V gene encodes CDR1 MGHRA and CDR2 YSYEKL. This CDR3 is CASSQESSAIVPYEQYF. Written as DNA, the CDR3 is TGCGCCAGCAGCCAAGAATCCTCTGCCATCGTGCCCTACGAGCAGTACTTC.

Note on this clonotype: The CDR3 does not end in the conserved phenylalanine or tryptophan, so this is likely a read error. The chain links TRBV7-2 to TRBJ2-7, with D unresolved. Germline lookup yields CDR1 SGHTA and CDR2 FQGNSA. V was trimmed by 4 bases and J by 0 bases, leaving 13 bases between them. CDR3 length: 15 residues. In nucleotides, the CDR3 is TGTGCCAGCAGCTCACGGACCGCGAGCTCCTACGAGCAGTACTTA. It yields the protein CASSSRTASSYEQYL.

V usage is TRBV7-4 and J usage is TRBJ1-2, with 7 bases fitting TRBD1. CDR3 length: 13 amino acids. The V and J ends lost 5 bases and 8 bases, in that order; junction bases with no gene match: 8. Per the germline V gene, CDR1 is SGHVT and CDR2 is SQSDAQ. The CDR3 here is CASSRDSPLGYTF. The CDR3 nucleotides are TGTGCCAGCAGCAGGGACAGCCCTTTGGGCTACACCTTC.

The V gene is TRBV6-5, the J gene TRBJ2-2; 8 bases map to TRBD1. CDR1 and CDR2 from the germline V gene are MNHEY and SVGAGI. V lost 5 bases to trimming and J lost 6 bases; unmatched junction nucleotides: 5. The CDR3 sequence is 14 residues long. The CDR3 loop reads CASSPGGEPGELFF. CDR3 DNA: TGTGCCAGCAGTCCAGGGGGCGAACCCGGGGAGCTGTTTTTT.

The chain uses TRBV7-8 and TRBJ2-5; D remains ambiguous. CDR1 and CDR2 (germline): SGHVS, FQNEAQ. The CDR3 covers 12 residues. Trimming cost V 5 bases and J 4 bases, with 8 bases left between them. CDR3 region: CASSTIAETQYF. The CDR3 DNA is TGTGCCAGCAGCACAATCGCAGAGACCCAGTACTTC.

The CDR3 nucleotides read TGTGCTAGTGGTTTGGATCAGGGTGGCTACACCTTC. This gives the protein CASGLDQGGYTF. The chain combines TRBV12-5 with TRBJ1-2; TRBD1 is a possible D gene (5 bases). The CDR3 runs to 12 residues. CDR1 is LGHNT and CDR2 is FRNRAP in the germline V gene. V lost 1 base and J 7 bases, leaving 7 bases between the germline ends.

This clonotype was observed once. The rearrangement joins TRBV19 to TRBJ2-7, with D possibly matching TRBD1 (6 bases). Looked up from germline, CDR1 is LNHDA and CDR2 is SQIVND (reference sequence). The CDR3 length is 13 residues. Trimming left V 2 bases short and J 6 bases short, with 11 bases between. The CDR3 nucleotides are TGTGCCAGTAGTATACCCCCACAGGGCGAGCAGTACTTC. Residues: CASSIPPQGEQYF.

The table lists this clonotype with a few counts. CDR3: CASSATYGETQYF. CDR3 coding DNA: TGTGCCAGCAGCGCCACCTATGGGGAGACCCAGTACTTC. This chain uses TRBV7-2 with TRBJ2-5; unclear D gene. CDR3 length: 13 residues. Looked up from germline, CDR1 is SGHTA and CDR2 is FQGNSA. The germline V and J ends were trimmed by 5 bases and 5 bases, with 12 bases remaining between them.

The sample holds many counts of this clonotype. The chain links TRBV7-8 to TRBJ1-6; the D is unclear. The CDR3 runs to 14 residues. The V end was cut by 1 base, the J end by 13 bases, with 14 bases between. Germline V lookup: CDR1 SGHVS, CDR2 FQNEAQ. CDR3 sequence reads: CASSLVEREAPLHF. The CDR3 DNA sequence: TGTGCCAGCAGCTTAGTAGAAAGGGAAGCTCCCCTCCACTTT.

This clonotype was picked up a small number of times. This chain connects TRBV19 to TRBJ1-1; D is perhaps TRBD1 (5 bases). The CDR3 is 13 amino acids. Trimming pared 5 bases from V and 3 bases from J, leaving 10 bases between. Germline V gene lookup returns CDR1 LNHDA and CDR2 SQIVND (reference sequence). As DNA, the CDR3 is TGTGCCAGTAGTTCGAGCAGGGACACTGAAGCTTTCTTT. Translation: CASSSSRDTEAFF.

The chain carries TRBV3-1 and TRBJ1-1; D not resolved. Trimming left V 1 base short and J 2 bases short, with 8 bases between. This CDR3 has 14 amino acids. Germline V gives CDR1 LGHDT, CDR2 YNNKEL (reference sequence). CDR3: CASSQVASNTEAFF. CDR3 DNA sequence: TGTGCCAGCAGCCAAGTCGCAAGTAACACTGAAGCTTTCTTT.

This clonotype occurred a few times. This chain uses TRBV4-3 with TRBJ2-7, with 13 nucleotides matching TRBD2. V shed 3 bases and J 5 bases; nucleotides not matched to a gene: 4. The CDR3 is made up of 15 amino acids. Germline-derived CDR1 and CDR2 are LGHNA and YSLEER. The CDR3 DNA sequence: TGCGCCAGCAGCCATGGGACTAGCGGGAAGGACGAGCAGTACTTC. Translation: CASSHGTSGKDEQYF.

This clonotype has just a few counts. The chain carries TRBV19 and TRBJ1-2; D is ambiguous. The ends were cut back, 3 bases at V and 5 bases at J, with 7 bases in the middle. CDR3 length equals 12 residues. Germline V gene data show CDR1 as LNHDA and CDR2 as SQIVND (reference sequence). This chain's CDR3 is CASSIGRYGYTF. CDR3 nucleotide sequence: TGTGCCAGTAGTATCGGGAGGTATGGCTACACCTTC.

This sequence joins TRBV7-2 and TRBJ1-2; maybe TRBD1 (5 bases). This CDR3 has 13 amino acids. Per the germline V gene, CDR1 is SGHTA and CDR2 is FQGNSA. Trimming removed 8 bases from V and 5 bases from J, with 15 bases in between. The CDR3 sequence: CASALGQVYGYTF. DNA of the CDR3: TGTGCCAGCGCCTTGGGGCAGGTTTATGGCTACACCTTC.

The CDR3 DNA follows: TGCAGCCCACAGGACAGATGCAATCAGCCCCAGCATTTT. Its translation: CSPQDRCNQPQHF. The chain is built from TRBV29-1 and TRBJ1-5; D is perhaps TRBD1 (6 bases). CDR1 is SQVTM and CDR2 is ANQGSEA in the germline V gene. The ends were cut back, 8 bases at V and 2 bases at J, with 13 bases in the middle. This CDR3 region has 13 residues.

V gene TRBV19 combines with J gene TRBJ1-4; D may be TRBD1 (5 bases). Trimming removed 2 bases from V and 4 bases from J, with 8 bases in between. Germline V gives CDR1 LNHDA, CDR2 SQIVND (reference sequence). The CDR3 totals 14 residues. CDR3: CASSIQGNNEKLFF. The CDR3 nucleotides read TGTGCCAGTAGTATACAGGGAAATAATGAAAAACTGTTTTTT.

This clonotype was observed many times. This chain joins TRBV11-2 and TRBJ1-1, with D maybe TRBD1 (5 bases). This CDR3 has 18 amino acids. Trimming pared 3 bases from V and 5 bases from J, leaving 25 bases between. From germline, CDR1 is SGHAT and CDR2 FQNNGV. CDR3 nucleotide sequence: TGTGCCAGCAGCTTTCAAGCCGAGGGGACCCCAGGAGGGACTGAAGCTTTCTTT. This encodes CASSFQAEGTPGGTEAFF.

The chain joins TRBV30 to TRBJ2-1, with D perhaps TRBD2 (5 bases). Germline V CDR1 and CDR2: GTSNPN, SVGIG (reference sequence). The CDR3 spans 12 residues. The V gene lost 1 base and the J gene lost 6 bases, with 7 bases spanning the gap. The CDR3 DNA is TGTGCCTGGAGTGGGACTTTCAATGAGCAGTTCTTC. As protein: CAWSGTFNEQFF.

The CDR3 protein is CASSPGTGGKLFF. DNA for the CDR3: TGTGCCAGCAGCCCAGGGACAGGGGGAAAACTGTTTTTT. This chain links TRBV7-8 with TRBJ1-4; 11 bases line up with TRBD1. CDR1 is SGHVS and CDR2 is FQNEAQ in the germline V gene. V trimming: 5 bases; J trimming: 10 bases; junction bases outside the gene matches: 3. This CDR3 region has 13 residues.

This chain connects TRBV12-3 or TRBV12-4 to TRBJ2-3; the D call may be TRBD1 or TRBD2 (6 bases each). With 5 bases removed from V and 3 bases from J, the gap between germline ends came to 15 bases. This CDR3 has 15 amino acids. CDR3: CASSAPGGWTDTQYF. CDR3 DNA: TGTGCCAGCAGTGCCCCCGGGGGCTGGACAGATACGCAGTATTTT.

The chain joins TRBV5-1 to TRBJ1-1; no clear D. Per the germline V gene, CDR1 is SGHRS and CDR2 is YFSETQ. The CDR3 has 16 residues. The germline V and J ends were trimmed by 2 bases and 3 bases, with 17 bases remaining between them. The CDR3 nucleotides read TGCGCCAGCAGCTTAAGTCGGGCCTCGGCGGACACTGAAGCTTTCTTT. It encodes CASSLSRASADTEAFF.